Shown below are 19 T cell receptor beta chains from a single sample sequenced in a study of blood T cell repertoires in COVID-19. Generated by immunoSEQ multiplex PCR, the TCRdb table keeps only in-frame clones and is missing some. Here the sample spans some 390,000 clones, around 87% being singletons. The sample consisted of peripheral blood. These receptors all stem from a woman in her sixties with COVID-19, enrolled during active disease.

The V and J genes are TRBV28 and TRBJ1-2, with 7 bases identical to TRBD1. Germline CDR1 MDHEN, CDR2 SYDVKM. There are 15 residues in the CDR3. The trim removed 5 bases at V and 5 bases at J, leaving 11 bases unmatched. DNA for the CDR3: TGTGCCAGCAGTCTCAGGGACAGTTCCCTTTATGGCTACACCTTC. Protein sequence: CASSLRDSSLYGYTF.

This chain joins TRBV28 and TRBJ2-5, with 7 nucleotides matching TRBD1. Germline V gene data show CDR1 as MDHEN and CDR2 as SYDVKM. The CDR3 has 14 amino acids. Trimming cost V 5 bases and J 2 bases; bases outside gene matches: 5. CDR3: CASSLGQVQETQYF. CDR3 in DNA: TGTGCCAGCAGTCTCGGACAGGTACAAGAGACCCAGTACTTC.

V is TRBV3-1 (or the pseudogene TRBV3-2) and J is TRBJ1-5; tentative D call: TRBD1 (5 bases). The germline V gene encodes CDR1 LGHDT and CDR2 YNNKEL (reference sequence). Trimming cost V 0 bases and J 1 base, with 10 bases left between them. The CDR3 is 16 residues long. The CDR3 region has the DNA TGTGCCAGCAGCCAAGACTTCGGGGGAAGCAATCAGCCCCAGCATTTT. This translates into CASSQDFGGSNQPQHF.

The chain carries TRBV19 and TRBJ2-1; 9 nucleotides match TRBD2. V gave up 3 bases and J gave up 0 bases; unmatched junction bases: 9. Germline V gene lookup returns CDR1 LNHDA and CDR2 SQIVND (reference sequence). This CDR3 has 18 residues. CDR3: CASSMGAGGLSSYNEQFF. The CDR3 DNA sequence: TGTGCCAGTAGTATGGGAGCGGGGGGCCTTAGCTCCTACAATGAGCAGTTCTTC.

The genes are TRBV7-9 and TRBJ1-2; D is undetermined. Trimming shortened V by 1 base and J by 7 bases, and 16 bases separated the two germline ends. Germline loops: CDR1 SEHNR, CDR2 FQNEAQ (reference sequence). The CDR3 is 15 residues long. This CDR3 is CASSLGAAGLRGYTF. CDR3 bases: TGTGCCAGCAGCTTAGGAGCGGCCGGGTTACGTGGCTACACCTTC.

The chain is built from TRBV6-1 and TRBJ1-4; TRBD1 might be the D (6 bases). V was shortened by 3 bases and J by 5 bases, with 13 bases between the two germline ends. The CDR3 runs 15 residues. Germline CDR1 and CDR2: MNHNS and SASEGT. The CDR3 DNA sequence: TGTGCCAGCAGTGATAGGGGGTGGGAGAATGAAAAACTGTTTTTT. It yields the protein CASSDRGWENEKLFF.

V is TRBV28 and J is TRBJ2-3; TRBD1 might be the D (6 bases). The V gene lost 6 bases and the J gene lost 7 bases, with 14 bases spanning the gap. The CDR3 extends over 13 amino acids. CDR1 is MDHEN, CDR2 SYDVKM, per germline. The DNA of the CDR3 is TGTGCCAGCAGCCCGGTACAGGGAAATACGCAGTATTTT. Amino acid sequence: CASSPVQGNTQYF.

This clone was seen more than once but under ten times. The J gene is TRBJ1-5, the V gene TRBV19; 7 bases agree with TRBD1. The CDR3 sequence is 14 residues long. V dropped 7 bases and J dropped 6; count of bases not matched to a gene: 9. Germline assignment: CDR1 LNHDA and CDR2 SQIVND (reference sequence). In DNA form, the CDR3 reads TGTGCCAGTACCCTCAGGGGGTTGGGTCAGCCCCAGCATTTT. Translated, it gives CASTLRGLGQPQHF.

V usage is TRBV3-1 (or the pseudogene TRBV3-2) and J usage is TRBJ2-3, with 10 bases matching TRBD2. Germline assignment: CDR1 LGHDT and CDR2 YNNKEL (reference sequence). V dropped 1 base and J dropped 8; count of bases not matched to a gene: 12. The CDR3 covers 17 residues. The CDR3 spells CASSQGASGGPQSTQYF. Here the CDR3 DNA reads TGTGCCAGCAGCCAAGGGGCTAGCGGGGGCCCACAGTCTACGCAGTATTTT.

The V call is TRBV5-1, the J call TRBJ2-1; no definite D call. CDR1 and CDR2 (germline): SGHRS, YFSETQ. Trimming pared 4 bases from V and 7 bases from J, leaving 18 bases between. There are 15 residues in the CDR3. Written as DNA, the CDR3 is TGCGCCAGCAGCGCCGGTGACAAAGCTTTAAATGAGCAGTTCTTC. It yields the protein CASSAGDKALNEQFF.

This clone was seen once. This chain uses TRBV5-1 with TRBJ2-2; no clear D. The germline CDR1 and CDR2 sequences are SGHRS and YFSETQ. Trimming cost V 6 bases and J 0 bases, with 12 bases left between them. CDR3 size: 15 residues. The CDR3 DNA follows: TGCGCCAGCACCTTAATAGCATCGAACACCGGGGAGCTGTTTTTT. This sequence encodes CASTLIASNTGELFF.

The rearrangement links TRBV7-2 to TRBJ1-5; 9 nucleotides line up with TRBD1. Germline V lookup: CDR1 SGHTA, CDR2 FQGNSA. This CDR3 has 15 residues. After removal of 1 base from V and 8 bases from J, the junction contained 6 bases not matched to a gene. Here the CDR3 reads CASSLDRGRTKPQHF. CDR3 DNA sequence: TGTGCCAGCAGCTTAGACAGGGGGCGTACTAAGCCCCAGCATTTT. Using reference TRBV7-2 and TRBJ1-5 for the parts outside the CDR3, the full variable domain is GAGVSQSPSNKVTEKGKDVELRCDPISGHTALYWYRQSLGQGLEFLIYFQGNSAPDKSGLPSDRFSAERTGGSVSTLTIQRTQQEDSAVYLCASSLDRGRTKPQHFGDGTRLSIL.

The chain links TRBV28 to TRBJ1-2; no reliable D call. The V gene's germline CDR1 is MDHEN and CDR2 SYDVKM. The germline V and J ends were trimmed by 6 bases and 6 bases, with 8 bases remaining between them. This CDR3 comprises 11 residues. CDR3 amino acids: CASRRINGYTF. Written as DNA, the CDR3 is TGTGCCAGCAGGAGAATTAATGGCTACACCTTC.

This chain links TRBV7-9 with TRBJ2-3; unclear D gene. CDR1 and CDR2 (germline): SEHNR, FQNEAQ (reference sequence). V lost 3 bases to trimming and J lost 6 bases, with 7 bases between them. CDR3 length: 12 residues. This chain's CDR3 is CASSFVADTQYF. CDR3 in DNA: TGTGCCAGCAGCTTTGTCGCGGATACGCAGTATTTT. Variable domain in full (rest from reference TRBV7-9 and TRBJ2-3): DTGVSQNPRHKITKRGQNVTFRCDPISEHNRLYWYRQTLGQGPEFLTYFQNEAQLEKSRLLSDRFSAERPKGSFSTLEIQRTEQGDSAMYLCASSFVADTQYFGPGTRLTVL.

The chain combines TRBV4-1 with TRBJ1-2; D unresolved. Germline V gene sequence: CDR1 MGHRA, CDR2 YSYEKL. This CDR3 is built from 12 residues. Trimming stripped 0 bases from V and 4 bases from J, with 3 bases between. CDR3 sequence reads: CASSQDLYGYTF. In DNA, the CDR3 is TGCGCCAGCAGCCAAGATCTCTATGGCTACACCTTC.

The J gene is TRBJ1-5, the V gene TRBV5-1, with 9 bases identical to TRBD1. This CDR3 has 15 residues. CDR1 SGHRS and CDR2 YFSETQ come from the germline V gene. V was pared by 0 bases and J by 6 bases, with 4 bases of the junction left unmatched. The CDR3 loop reads CASSLDRGPGQPQHF. The CDR3 bases are TGCGCCAGCAGCTTGGACAGGGGGCCTGGTCAGCCCCAGCATTTT.

This clone was recorded at least ten times. The rearrangement joins TRBV19 to TRBJ2-1; no definite D call. The CDR3 covers 11 residues. In germline, CDR1 is LNHDA, CDR2 SQIVND (reference sequence). Between the trimmed V and J ends, which lost 6 bases and 7 bases, there was a span of 7 bases. CDR3 protein: CASSEWNEQFF. CDR3 DNA sequence: TGTGCCAGTAGCGAGTGGAATGAGCAGTTCTTC.

This chain uses TRBV3-1 (or the pseudogene TRBV3-2) with TRBJ2-1; weak D call: TRBD2 (5 bases). The CDR3 loop spans 15 amino acids. V shed 3 bases and J shed 5 bases, with 14 bases lying between them. Germline CDR1 reads LGHDT; CDR2 reads YNNKEL (reference sequence). The CDR3 DNA reads as TGTGCCAGCAGCCAGAGAAGCGGTCTCAACAATGAGCAGTTCTTC. Protein sequence: CASSQRSGLNNEQFF.

This clone was seen more than once but under ten times. The genes are TRBV2 and TRBJ1-3, with D hard to call. V was trimmed by 0 bases and J by 4 bases, leaving 7 bases between them. Germline V gene data show CDR1 as SNHLY and CDR2 as FYNNEI. There are 14 residues in the CDR3. The CDR3 reads CASSEALRGNTIYF. The CDR3 DNA is TGTGCCAGCAGTGAAGCGCTTCGGGGAAACACCATATATTTT.